The subject of this entry is one TCR beta chain. This clone appeared once. The specificity of this receptor is unknown. The sample holds no much larger clone one base away, and base qualities are not on file. The sample's time point, from its label and the paper: naive CD8 control sorted from an acute-time-point sample. Enrolled in the Montreal Hepatitis C Cohort (HEPCO) in Canada, the donors were people who inject drugs, and these donors were followed every 3 months. Acute primary HCV infection was defined as a positive HCV RNA or antibody test that came after a negative test within the prior 24 weeks. Surface staining used CD3, CD8 and CD45RO antibodies, with an aqua fixable dye to exclude dead cells. The cohort also included a handful of subjects who developed chronic infection, defined as HCV RNA positivity at 24 weeks. From thawed, previously cryostored peripheral blood mononuclear cells, CD8+ T cells were purified through negative selection performed by means of the MACS CD8+ T cell Isolation Kit. Sorting of the cells was done on a BD FACSAria II cell sorter.

The sample belongs to a study of CD8 T cells in acute hepatitis C reinfection (TCRdb year 2021). At the level of the whole study: The study profiled the TCRbeta repertoire of CD8+ T cells specific for the HCV NS3-1073 epitope during acute infection and after viral clearance. Paired acute and follow-up samples were contributed by four spontaneous resolvers.

Results and caveats for the whole study, not just this receptor: NS3-1073 specific repertoires were highly diverse, with no significant diversity differences between acute resolver, follow-up resolver and acute chronic samples. All groups showed preferential use of the TRBV04 and TRBV06 gene families, a pattern that overrepresentation in the naive pool did not explain. It was rare for CDR3 sequences to be shared with other epitopes, and exact matching may have been limited by differing sequencing approaches. Regardless of outcome, about a dozen public clonotypes were found, and one public clonotype used V04-02/J02-02. Follow-up repertoires were not available for chronically infected subjects, because NS3-1073 specific cells were too rare to be sorted. Only the TCRbeta chain was sequenced in bulk, so alphabeta pairing of public clonotypes could not be determined.

Genomic DNA was extracted from FACS-sorted cells, and TCRbeta chains were sequenced through the commercial immunoSEQ service. Turning to the authors' computational methods: ImmunoSEQ Analyzer software v3.0 and R v3.5.1 were used to analyze the repertoire data. Only productive rearrangements were analyzed, because any sequences with stop codons or out-of-frame rearrangements were filtered out. The sequencing provider supplied the Simpson diversity, Shannon entropy, CDR3 length and nucleotide addition metrics. Clonotypes were grouped by frequency into dominant, sub-dominant, low or lowest abundance categories, and clonotypes below 0.1% were left out of most analyses. A CDR3 amino acid clonotype was designated public if detected in at least two subjects at a cumulative frequency of at least 0.5%. Held by TCRdb, this immuneACCESS table contains in-frame sequences only and omits some clones. Under half of the omission traces to an unresolved V gene where checked; the cause of the rest is unknown. V, J and clone size were drawn from that table, and D and trimming were deduced from the DNA. In this sample the table shows 30,000 to 40,000 clones, approximately 87% of which occur a single time. Under 0.65% of the sample goes to the ten largest clones.

From V the trimming removes 5 bases and from J it removes 3 bases, while the gene matches leave 5 bases of the junction unaccounted for. CDR1 and CDR2 are drawn from the germline V gene: WSHSY, SAAADI. The CDR3 measures 15 amino acids from cysteine to phenylalanine. The retained sequence is limited to the CDR3, 45 bases, with the frame set at the first base. The clonotype comes from a man aged 25 to 40 with chronic hepatitis C. Sequenced: naive CD8+ T cells from PBMCs. The label giving this sample's cell subset or site can be read as: sorted total naive CD45RO-negative CD8+ T cells. The V and J genes are TRBV10-2 and TRBJ2-7; TRBD2 matches 12 bases in the middle. The nucleotides read TGCGCCAGCAGTACCGGGACTAGCGGGTACTACGAGCAGTACTTC. Protein translation: CASSTGTSGYYEQYF.